The next 5 T cell receptor beta chains were all read from a single sample in a study of identical twins. TCRdb used MiXCR to reprocess the 5' RACE reads, holding one entry per CDR3 protein. The sample has approximately 300,000 distinct CDR3 sequences, roughly 10% seen once. This sample also appeared in a second study, on yellow fever vaccine responses in identical twins.

The sample comprised CD8+ T cells sorted from blood. The receptors originated from a woman between 18 and 30 years old in good health.

The genes are TRBV7-8 and TRBJ1-2, with D perhaps matching TRBD1 (5 bases). Germline CDR1 and CDR2: SGHVS and FQNEAQ. This CDR3 spans 12 amino acids. The V end was cut by 3 bases, the J end by 7 bases, with 9 bases between. The CDR3 nucleotides read TGTGCCAGCAGCTTCCAAGGGGCTGGCTACACCTTC. Amino acids: CASSFQGAGYTF.

This clonotype occurred a few times. J is TRBJ1-5 and V is TRBV7-6, with D maybe TRBD1 (5 bases). Trimming stripped 5 bases from V and 2 bases from J, with 16 bases between. Per germline, CDR1 SGHVS and CDR2 FNYEAQ. The CDR3 sequence is 16 residues long. The CDR3 loop reads CASSQSGPWGNQPQHF. The CDR3 coding sequence is TGTGCCAGCAGCCAATCGGGGCCTTGGGGCAATCAGCCCCAGCATTTT.

The chain combines TRBV7-9 with TRBJ2-7; 12 bases map to TRBD2. The germline V gene has CDR1 SEHNR and CDR2 FQNEAQ (reference sequence). The CDR3 contains 17 residues. J gave up 0 bases and V 5 bases, and 8 bases lay outside the gene matches. CDR3 amino acids: CASSPRASGGASYEQYF. The DNA for the CDR3 is TGTGCCAGCAGCCCCCGGGCTAGCGGGGGGGCCTCCTACGAGCAGTACTTC.

The chain joins TRBV5-5 to TRBJ2-7; 9 positions match TRBD1. The V gene end was trimmed by 4 bases and the J gene end by 6 bases; junction bases not matched to a gene: 8. Germline loops: CDR1 SGHKS, CDR2 YYEKEE (reference sequence). This CDR3 is 14 amino acids long. As DNA, the CDR3 is TGTGCCAGCAGCCTTACCGGGACAGGGTTCGAGCAGTACTTC. This translates into CASSLTGTGFEQYF.

Ten or more counts support this clonotype. V is TRBV7-3 and J is TRBJ2-1, with D maybe TRBD1 (5 bases). The CDR3 contains 13 residues. V dropped 3 bases and J dropped 12 bases, with 15 bases sitting between them. Germline V gene sequence: CDR1 SGHTA, CDR2 FQGTGA. The DNA of the CDR3 is TGTGCCAGCAGCTTTTCAGGGCGAGATGGGCAGTTCTTC. It specifies CASSFSGRDGQFF.